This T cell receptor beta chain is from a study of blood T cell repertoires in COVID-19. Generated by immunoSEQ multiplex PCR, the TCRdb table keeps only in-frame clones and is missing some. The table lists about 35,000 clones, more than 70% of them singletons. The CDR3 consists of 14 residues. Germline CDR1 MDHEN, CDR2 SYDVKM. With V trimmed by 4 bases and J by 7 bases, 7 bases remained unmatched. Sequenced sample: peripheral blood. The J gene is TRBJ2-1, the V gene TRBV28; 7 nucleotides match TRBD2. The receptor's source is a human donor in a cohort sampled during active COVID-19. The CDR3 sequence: CASSYLAVENEQFF. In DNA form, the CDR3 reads TGTGCCAGCAGTTACCTAGCGGTCGAAAATGAGCAGTTCTTC. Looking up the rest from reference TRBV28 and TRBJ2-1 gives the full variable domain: DVKVTQSSRYLVKRTGEKVFLECVQDMDHENMFWYRQDPGLGLRLIYFSYDVKMKEKGDIPEGYSVSREKKERFSLILESASTNQTSMYLCASSYLAVENEQFFGPGTRLTVL.